This TCR beta chain was identified in a study of blood T cell repertoires in COVID-19. Profiled with immunoSEQ multiplex PCR; TCRdb holds only in-frame clones, not every one. Of around 53,000 clones listed, roughly 76% are singletons. This CDR3 has 14 residues. The V gene's germline CDR1 is SNHLY and CDR2 FYNNEI. Between the trimmed V and J ends, which lost 3 bases and 16 bases, there was a span of 21 bases. V usage is TRBV2 and J usage is TRBJ2-2; possible D gene TRBD2, 6 bases. The clonotype was recovered from a man aged 50 to 60 with active or convalescent COVID-19. The source material was peripheral blood. CDR3 in DNA: TGTGCCAGCAGTGAGCCGGGGGTATCCGGGGAGGAGTTTTTT. This gives the protein CASSEPGVSGEEFF.